Shown below are 30 T cell receptor beta chains from a single sample sequenced in a study of shared clonotypes between healthy human individuals. Assay: immunoSEQ multiplex PCR; the TCRdb copy retains only in-frame clones and omits some. The table lists fewer than 2.5 million clones, roughly 93% of them singletons. Sequencing was done on a sample of naive CD4+ T cells from PBMCs. As for subset: CD45RA+ positively selected. These TCRs come from a man in his late teens or twenties in good health. Some clones in this sample may be carry-over from other donors' samples.

V gene TRBV10-3 combines with J gene TRBJ1-5; D remains unclear. This CDR3 is 13 amino acids long. The germline gives CDR1 ENHRY, CDR2 SYGVKD. Trimming stripped 6 bases from V and 5 bases from J, with 11 bases between. The chain's CDR3 is CAIRDQEDQPQHF. Written as DNA, the CDR3 is TGTGCCATCAGGGATCAGGAAGATCAGCCCCAGCATTTT.

This sequence joins TRBV5-4 and TRBJ2-7; D call uncertain. This CDR3 contains 15 residues. Germline CDR1 reads SGHNT; CDR2 reads YYREEE (reference sequence). Trimming left V 10 bases short and J 0 bases short, with 20 bases between. The CDR3 protein is CAVFTRKEGSYEQYF. Written as DNA, the CDR3 is TGTGCCGTATTTACTCGAAAGGAAGGCTCCTACGAGCAGTACTTC. Looking up the rest from reference TRBV5-4 and TRBJ2-7 gives the full variable domain: ETGVTQSPTHLIKTRGQQVTLRCSSQSGHNTVSWYQQALGQGPQFIFQYYREEENGRGNFPPRFSGLQFPNYSSELNVNALELDDSALYLCAVFTRKEGSYEQYFGPGTRLTVT.

Comments on this clone: The sample has other DNA sequences that encode this CDR3 too. The chain employs TRBV28 and TRBJ1-5; possibly TRBD1 for D (6 bases). The germline CDR1 and CDR2 sequences are MDHEN and SYDVKM. V lost 5 bases to trimming and J lost 7 bases, with 9 bases between them. The CDR3 runs to 12 residues. The CDR3 loop is CASSAGGQPQHF. For the CDR3, the DNA is TGTGCCAGCAGTGCCGGGGGCCAGCCCCAGCATTTT.

V usage is TRBV5-1 and J usage is TRBJ2-7, with D maybe TRBD2 (6 bases). Germline V lookup: CDR1 SGHRS, CDR2 YFSETQ. Trimming stripped 5 bases from V and 4 bases from J, with 19 bases between. The CDR3 contains 15 residues. In nucleotides, the CDR3 is TGCGCCAGCAGGAACGGGACTGCGGTTGTTTACGAGCAGTACTTC. As protein: CASRNGTAVVYEQYF. The full variable domain, completed using reference TRBV5-1 and TRBJ2-7, is KAGVTQTPRYLIKTRGQQVTLSCSPISGHRSVSWYQQTPGQGLQFLFEYFSETQRNKGNFPGRFSGRQFSNSRSEMNVSTLELGDSALYLCASRNGTAVVYEQYFGPGTRLTVT.

Comment on this clone: The sample carries other DNA sequences with the same CDR3. The rearrangement links TRBV20-1 to TRBJ2-3; no definite D call. V gave up 4 bases and J gave up 3 bases, with 5 bases separating them. The germline V gene encodes CDR1 DFQATT and CDR2 SNEGSKA (reference sequence). There are 11 residues in the CDR3. The CDR3 DNA reads TGCAGTGCTACTAGGACAGATACGCAGTATTTT. This encodes CSATRTDTQYF.

With respect to this clone: At the DNA level, this CDR3 is encoded by other sequences in the same sample as well. V usage is TRBV18 and J usage is TRBJ2-1; no definite D call. CDR1 and CDR2 (germline): KGHSH, LQKENI. The CDR3 spans 14 residues. V gave up 3 bases and J gave up 1 base, with 7 bases separating them. The CDR3 bases are TGTGCCAGCTCACCCGCCTCATCCTACAATGAGCAGTTCTTC. Protein product: CASSPASSYNEQFF.

The chain couples TRBV19 to TRBJ1-4, with TRBD1 as a possible D gene (6 bases). V was cut by 9 bases and J by 2 bases, with 16 bases left in between. Germline CDR1 LNHDA, CDR2 SQIVND (reference sequence). The CDR3 is made up of 15 amino acids. The CDR3 DNA sequence: TGTGCCAGCAGTTTACAGGGTCGGACTAATGAAAAACTGTTTTTT. Translation: CASSLQGRTNEKLFF. The full variable domain, completed using reference TRBV19 and TRBJ1-4, is DGGITQSPKYLFRKEGQNVTLSCEQNLNHDAMYWYRQDPGQGLRLIYYSQIVNDFQKGDIAEGYSVSREKKESFPLTVTSAQKNPTAFYLCASSLQGRTNEKLFFGSGTQLSVL.

A word on this clone: Within the sample, other DNA sequences also encode this same CDR3. This rearrangement joins TRBV9 to TRBJ1-2, with 10 bases identical to TRBD1. From germline, CDR1 is SGDLS and CDR2 YYNGEE. V shed 4 bases, J shed 5 bases, and the junction held 5 bases outside the gene matches. The CDR3 has 14 amino acids. The CDR3, as DNA: TGTGCCAGCAGCCCTGGACAGGGGGGGTATGGCTACACCTTC. Its protein is CASSPGQGGYGYTF. The complete variable domain, with remaining parts taken from reference TRBV9 and TRBJ1-2, reads DSGVTQTPKHLITATGQRVTLRCSPRSGDLSVYWYQQSLDQGLQFLIQYYNGEERAKGNILERFSAQQFPDLHSELNLSSLELGDSALYFCASSPGQGGYGYTFGSGTRLTVV.

The CDR3 loop is CASSLFPGKGDTQYF. As DNA, the CDR3 is TGTGCCAGCAGTTTATTTCCAGGGAAAGGAGATACGCAGTATTTT. V usage is TRBV28 and J usage is TRBJ2-3; D possibly corresponds to TRBD1 (5 bases). Germline CDR1 reads MDHEN; CDR2 reads SYDVKM. V was trimmed by 1 base and J by 5 bases, leaving 13 bases between them. CDR3 length: 15 residues.

The V call is TRBV11-2, the J call TRBJ2-7; 7 nucleotides match TRBD2. CDR3 length: 15 amino acids. Trimming cost V 1 base and J 2 bases; bases outside gene matches: 5. Germline V gene sequence: CDR1 SGHAT, CDR2 FQNNGV. This CDR3 reads CASSLAIGLAYEQYF. The CDR3, as DNA: TGTGCCAGCAGCTTAGCGATCGGACTAGCCTACGAGCAGTACTTC.

The gene calls are TRBV7-2 and TRBJ2-3; D is unresolved. Trimming left V 5 bases short and J 1 base short, with 10 bases between. This CDR3 has 14 amino acids. The germline V gene encodes CDR1 SGHTA and CDR2 FQGNSA. The CDR3 here is CASSPSIGTDTQYF. CDR3 DNA: TGTGCCAGCAGCCCCTCGATCGGCACAGATACGCAGTATTTT.

V gene TRBV7-8 combines with J gene TRBJ2-7; D possibly corresponds to TRBD2 (7 bases). Germline CDR1 is SGHVS and CDR2 is FQNEAQ. V gave up 1 base and J gave up 9 bases, with 19 bases separating them. The CDR3 is made up of 15 amino acids. The CDR3 nucleotides are TGTGCCAGCAGCTTAGGCCGGAGCGGGGTACAGGGGCAGTACTTC. This sequence encodes CASSLGRSGVQGQYF. Full variable domain (missing parts from reference TRBV7-8 and TRBJ2-7): GAGVSQSPRYKVAKRGQDVALRCDPISGHVSLFWYQQALGQGPEFLTYFQNEAQLDKSGLPSDRFFAERPEGSVSTLKIQRTQQEDSAVYLCASSLGRSGVQGQYFGPGTRLTVT.

The chain uses TRBV2 and TRBJ2-1; the match to TRBD2 covers 8 bases. The CDR3 has 15 residues. J gave up 3 bases and V 1 base, and 2 bases lay outside the gene matches. The germline V gene has CDR1 SNHLY and CDR2 FYNNEI. The CDR3 DNA sequence: TGTGCCAGCAGTGAAGTAAGCGGGAGCTACAATGAGCAGTTCTTC. Protein: CASSEVSGSYNEQFF.

This chain links TRBV28 with TRBJ1-1; D not resolved. This CDR3 has 15 residues. Germline CDR1 MDHEN, CDR2 SYDVKM. Trimming took 2 bases from V and 4 from J, leaving 14 bases between them. DNA of the CDR3: TGTGCCAGCAGTTTACCGGGGTCCCTGGCCACTGAAGCTTTCTTT. This sequence encodes CASSLPGSLATEAFF.

As concerns this clone: This sample includes further DNA sequences coding for the same CDR3. V is TRBV5-1 and J is TRBJ2-3, with 8 nucleotides matching TRBD1. Germline loops: CDR1 SGHRS, CDR2 YFSETQ. The length of the CDR3 is 14 residues. The junction had 1 base not matched to a gene; V was cut back by 4 bases and J by 0 bases. In nucleotides, the CDR3 is TGCGCCAGCAGCCGGACAGGGAGCACAGATACGCAGTATTTT. This translates into CASSRTGSTDTQYF.

The V and J genes are TRBV28 and TRBJ2-3; D might be TRBD2 (5 bases). V shed 7 bases and J shed 5 bases, with 28 bases lying between them. Germline values: CDR1 MDHEN, CDR2 SYDVKM. The CDR3 loop spans 18 amino acids. The CDR3 protein is CASTLAPQGRGPRDTQYF. Written as DNA, the CDR3 is TGTGCCAGCACCCTAGCTCCCCAAGGACGCGGACCCCGAGATACGCAGTATTTT.

The chain links TRBV9 to TRBJ2-2, with D possibly matching TRBD1 (6 bases). Per the germline V gene, CDR1 is SGDLS and CDR2 is YYNGEE. V gave up 0 bases and J gave up 2 bases, with 11 bases separating them. The CDR3 has 16 amino acids. The CDR3 bases are TGTGCCAGCAGCGTAGTGGCAGGGGCAAACACCGGGGAGCTGTTTTTT. This encodes CASSVVAGANTGELFF.

The V and J genes are TRBV6-1 and TRBJ2-1, with 7 positions matching TRBD2. CDR1 and CDR2 from the germline V gene are MNHNS and SASEGT. The length of the CDR3 is 17 residues. J lost 8 bases, V lost 4 bases, and 17 bases had no gene match. CDR3 protein: CASSGTWGSGYGHEQFF. CDR3 DNA: TGTGCCAGCAGTGGTACCTGGGGTAGCGGGTACGGGCATGAGCAGTTCTTC.

The J gene is TRBJ1-2, the V gene TRBV2; 7 bases line up with TRBD1. Germline V gene lookup returns CDR1 SNHLY and CDR2 FYNNEI. The junction had 7 bases not matched to a gene; V was cut back by 6 bases and J by 3 bases. The CDR3 totals 14 residues. CDR3 amino acids: CASRQKTGDYGYTF. In DNA form, the CDR3 reads TGTGCCAGCAGGCAAAAAACAGGGGACTATGGCTACACCTTC.

This clone has a single count. The chain joins TRBV21-1 to TRBJ2-7; TRBD2 was called by the table and not checked on the DNA. TRBV21-1 is noted as a pseudogene. This CDR3 contains 14 residues. The CDR3 spells CARPSDGKSYEQYF. The CDR3 bases are TGTGCCCGACCCAGTGACGGGAAATCCTACGAGCAGTACTTC.

The J gene is TRBJ1-3, the V gene TRBV2; TRBD1 aligns across 8 bases. This CDR3 contains 16 residues. V dropped 0 bases and J dropped 5; count of bases not matched to a gene: 6. Germline lookup yields CDR1 SNHLY and CDR2 FYNNEI. The chain's CDR3 is CASSEARGDRRNTIYF. CDR3 sequence (DNA): TGTGCCAGCAGTGAAGCGCGGGGGGACAGGAGAAACACCATATATTTT.

V is TRBV5-1 and J is TRBJ1-3; D gene uncertain. V lost 0 bases, J lost 2 bases, and 9 bases lay in between. Germline V gives CDR1 SGHRS, CDR2 YFSETQ. This CDR3 comprises 15 residues. CDR3 in DNA: TGCGCCAGCAGCTTGGCCAAGGCTCCTGGAAACACCATATATTTT. The encoded protein is CASSLAKAPGNTIYF.

The CDR3 bases are TGTGCCAGCAGCCCTCGGGACCTTAGGGGCTACGAGCAGTACTTC. It encodes CASSPRDLRGYEQYF. The rearrangement links TRBV2 to TRBJ2-7, with D tentatively TRBD1 or TRBD2 (5 bases each). Germline assignment: CDR1 SNHLY and CDR2 FYNNEI. V lost 6 bases and J 3 bases, leaving 18 bases between the germline ends. This CDR3 region has 15 residues. The complete variable domain, with remaining parts taken from reference TRBV2 and TRBJ2-7, reads EPEVTQTPSHQVTQMGQEVILRCVPISNHLYFYWYRQILGQKVEFLVSFYNNEISEKSEIFDDQFSVERPDGSNFTLKIRSTKLEDSAMYFCASSPRDLRGYEQYFGPGTRLTVT.

This clone was detected once. At the DNA level, this CDR3 is encoded by other sequences in the same sample as well. The chain has TRBV7-2 and TRBJ2-1, with D possibly matching TRBD1 (5 bases). The CDR3 consists of 14 residues. The V gene lost 3 bases and the J gene lost 4 bases, with 10 bases spanning the gap. CDR1 and CDR2 from the germline V gene are SGHTA and FQGNSA. CDR3 bases: TGTGCCAGCAGCTTGGGGCGGTCATACAATGAGCAGTTCTTC. This sequence encodes CASSLGRSYNEQFF.

J is TRBJ2-7 and V is TRBV7-2; 7 positions match TRBD1. CDR3 length: 15 residues. Germline loops: CDR1 SGHTA, CDR2 FQGNSA. V lost 2 bases, J lost 2 bases, and 6 bases stayed unmatched. CDR3 loop: CASSLFNRGPYEQYF. The CDR3, as DNA: TGTGCCAGCAGCTTATTCAACAGGGGCCCCTACGAGCAGTACTTC.

V gene TRBV7-9 combines with J gene TRBJ1-4; D is uncertain. In germline, CDR1 is SEHNR, CDR2 FQNEAQ (reference sequence). V was pared by 1 base and J by 7 bases, with 7 bases between. The CDR3 sequence is 13 residues long. The CDR3 coding sequence is TGTGCCAGCAGCTTAGATGCGAGTGAAAAACTGTTTTTT. Its protein is CASSLDASEKLFF.

V usage is TRBV28 and J usage is TRBJ1-2, with D unresolved. CDR1 is MDHEN and CDR2 is SYDVKM in the germline V gene. Trimming cost V 7 bases and J 4 bases, with 13 bases left between them. The CDR3 extends over 13 amino acids. The CDR3 spells CASTWVGAYGYTF. For the CDR3, the DNA is TGTGCCAGCACTTGGGTCGGTGCCTATGGCTACACCTTC.

A single count supports this clone. This chain joins TRBV7-2 and TRBJ2-3; no reliable D call. This CDR3 contains 15 residues. Germline CDR1 reads SGHTA; CDR2 reads FQGNSA. Trimming shortened V by 5 bases and J by 6 bases, and 18 bases separated the two germline ends. The CDR3, as DNA: TGTGCCAGCAGCACCCGGGTGGGCCCCGTGGATACGCAGTATTTT. Its translation is CASSTRVGPVDTQYF. Drawing the rest from reference TRBV7-2 and TRBJ2-3, the complete variable domain is GAGVSQSPSNKVTEKGKDVELRCDPISGHTALYWYRQSLGQGLEFLIYFQGNSAPDKSGLPSDRFSAERTGGSVSTLTIQRTQQEDSAVYLCASSTRVGPVDTQYFGPGTRLTVL.

This clone was seen a single time. This chain links TRBV5-1 with TRBJ1-1, with 7 bases matching TRBD1. There are 16 residues in the CDR3. Germline assignment: CDR1 SGHRS and CDR2 YFSETQ. Trimming removed 0 bases from V and 4 bases from J; junction bases left unmatched: 9. CDR3 in DNA: TGCGCCAGCAGCTTGGGGTCAGGGGGGGCTGGCACTGAAGCTTTCTTT. Encoded protein: CASSLGSGGAGTEAFF.

The chain has TRBV7-9 and TRBJ2-3; D is unclear. V lost 1 base and J lost 4, with 12 bases in between. Germline values: CDR1 SEHNR, CDR2 FQNEAQ (reference sequence). The CDR3 runs to 15 residues. The CDR3 DNA reads as TGTGCCAGCAGCTTAGTAGGCCACCCGGCAGATACGCAGTATTTT. Protein sequence: CASSLVGHPADTQYF. Full variable domain (remainder filled in from reference TRBV7-9 and TRBJ2-3): DTGVSQNPRHKITKRGQNVTFRCDPISEHNRLYWYRQTLGQGPEFLTYFQNEAQLEKSRLLSDRFSAERPKGSFSTLEIQRTEQGDSAMYLCASSLVGHPADTQYFGPGTRLTVL.